This TCR beta chain was recorded in a study of graft-versus-host responses after intestinal transplantation. Study as a whole: Isolated intestinal, liver-intestinal, or multivisceral transplants had been given to the recipients. For around 3 years after anti-thymocyte globulin induction, all recipients took tacrolimus and steroids. Whole-study results and caveats: There were GvH clones found in recipient marrow, and some of them appeared first in ileum or blood.

Germline V gene lookup returns CDR1 WSHSY and CDR2 SAAADI. The V gene lost 6 bases and the J gene lost 4 bases, with 12 bases spanning the gap. The CDR3 has 14 residues. Clones were read by immunoSEQ multiplex PCR, and TCRdb kept only the in-frame ones, dropping some. The sample carries about 10,000 clones, approximately 31% recorded once. CFSE-low proliferating responders, CD3+CD4+ and CD3+CD8+, were sorted post-reaction. This clone was counted a few times. This TCR was recovered from a human patient who was an organ donor for intestinal transplantation. J is TRBJ2-2 and V is TRBV10-2, with a possible D match to TRBD1 (6 bases). The sequencing here drew on alloreactive CD4+ T cells from a mixed lymphocyte reaction culture, taken before transplantation. Indicated subset: CFSE-low proliferating T cells sorted from roughly six-day pre-transplant mixed lymphocyte reaction (GvH or HvG direction). For the CDR3, the DNA is TGCGCCAGCAGGGAACAGGGTGTCACCGGGGAGCTGTTTTTT. This gives the protein CASREQGVTGELFF.